Listed below are T cell receptor beta chains from one sample, sequenced in a study of T-cell memory formation after mild COVID-19. In TCRdb, the 5' RACE reads were re-called with MiXCR into one record per CDR3 protein. The table records roughly 600,000 distinct CDR3 sequences, about a sixth of them present only once. Sequenced: PBMCs or a T cell subset sorted from them (not recorded which). These TCRs come from an adult woman who had mild COVID-19 (a few samples of this study predate the infection). Cell type and time point are not known. Both conserved end residues are part of each CDR3. Fields, in order: D gene, J gene, clone size, V gene, CDR3 protein, CDR3 DNA. D genes are given only for firm matches. Size is stated for part of the rows, as once, few or many counts, or as a class when the clone is expanded.

NA | TRBJ2-1 | NA | TRBV30 | CAWSVESYNEQFF | TGTGCCTGGAGTGTAGAATCTTACAATGAGCAGTTCTTC
TRBD1 | TRBJ1-1 | few | TRBV12-3/TRBV12-4 | CASSFNPGTGRRTEAFF | TGTGCCAGCAGTTTCAACCCCGGGACAGGGCGTCGGACTGAAGCTTTCTTT
TRBD2 | TRBJ2-7 | few | TRBV7-9 | CASSSTSGRAYEQYF | TGTGCCAGCAGCTCGACTAGCGGGAGGGCCTACGAGCAGTACTTC
NA | TRBJ1-1 | few | TRBV20-1 | CSARIGGPNTEAFF | TGCAGTGCTAGAATAGGAGGACCGAACACTGAAGCTTTCTTT
NA | TRBJ1-3 | few | TRBV5-1 | CASTREGSGNTIYF | TGCGCCAGCACCAGGGAAGGCTCTGGAAACACCATATATTTT
NA | TRBJ2-7 | many | TRBV15 | CATSSGVLGEQYF | TGTGCCACCAGCAGTGGGGTGCTGGGCGAGCAGTACTTC
TRBD1 | TRBJ1-1 | few | TRBV7-9 | CASSSATGGIAEAFF | TGTGCCAGCAGCTCCGCGACAGGGGGGATTGCTGAAGCTTTCTTT
TRBD1 | TRBJ1-5 | NA | TRBV28 | CASRPGTGELQPQHF | TGTGCCAGCAGGCCTGGGACAGGGGAGCTTCAGCCCCAGCATTTT
NA | TRBJ1-1 | few | TRBV20-1 | CSAPWGRMNTEAFF | TGCAGTGCTCCCTGGGGACGGATGAACACTGAAGCTTTCTTT
NA | TRBJ2-1 | few | TRBV15 | CATSKGSYNEQFF | TGTGCCACCAGCAAGGGCTCCTACAATGAGCAGTTCTTC
TRBD1 | TRBJ2-2 | NA | TRBV12-3/TRBV12-4 | CASRLGQGNTGELFF | TGTGCCAGCAGACTCGGACAGGGGAACACCGGGGAGCTGTTTTTT